This entry concerns a single T cell receptor beta chain. Original processing notes: The authors estimated nucleated cell counts from reference gene primer amplification. TCRdb keeps only in-frame clones here, not all; method: immunoSEQ multiplex PCR. V, J and clone size are taken as reported in that table, and D and trimming were inferred from the DNA itself. The repertoire holds some 220,000 clones, with 80% to 85% as singletons. These data come from a study of blood T cell repertoires in COVID-19. Study overall: Acute and convalescent COVID-19 specimens originated in the United States, Italy and Spain. From T cells, B-cell-depleted T cells, or PBMCs came the material, which was cDNA or gDNA.

The CDR3 covers 13 residues. CDR1 and CDR2 (germline): MNHEY, SMNVEV (reference sequence). Trimming removed 2 bases from V and 6 bases from J, with 10 bases in between. The sequenced material came from peripheral blood. The rearrangement joins TRBV27 to TRBJ1-2; no definite D call. The receptor comes from a woman under 40 who had recovered from COVID-19. In DNA, the CDR3 is TGTGCCAGCAGTTTAAGTGGCGGGAATGGCTACACCTTC. Amino acid sequence: CASSLSGGNGYTF.